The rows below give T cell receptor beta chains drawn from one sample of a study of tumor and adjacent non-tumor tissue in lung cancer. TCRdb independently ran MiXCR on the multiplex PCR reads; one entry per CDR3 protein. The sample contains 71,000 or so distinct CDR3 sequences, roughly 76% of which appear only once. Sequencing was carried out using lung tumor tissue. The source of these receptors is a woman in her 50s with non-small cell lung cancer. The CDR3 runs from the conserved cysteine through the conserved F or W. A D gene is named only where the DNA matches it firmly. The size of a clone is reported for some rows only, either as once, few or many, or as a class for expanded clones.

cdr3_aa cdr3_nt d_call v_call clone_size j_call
CASSTPGGLGTRKIDTQYF TGCGCCAGCAGCACCCCGGGTGGACTGGGGACTAGAAAAATAGATACGCAGTATTTT TRBD2 TRBV5-1 NA TRBJ2-3
CASSLGSNEKMFF TGTGCTAGCAGTTTGGGGAGTAATGAAAAAATGTTTTTT NA TRBV12-3/TRBV12-4 NA TRBJ1-4
CASRQPSSGANVLAF TGTGCCAGCAGGCAGCCGAGCTCTGGGGCCAACGTCCTGGCTTTC NA TRBV4-2 NA TRBJ2-6
CSVPRGVGTDTQYF TGCAGTGTGCCTAGGGGGGTGGGCACAGATACGCAGTATTTT NA TRBV20-1 medium-sized TRBJ2-3
CASNSLAGEANEQFF TGTGCCAGCAACTCATTGGCAGGGGAAGCAAATGAGCAGTTCTTC NA TRBV6-5 NA TRBJ2-1
CASSIYTRFTPNEQFF TGTGCCAGCAGCATATACACCCGCTTTACCCCCAATGAGCAGTTCTTC NA TRBV11-2 NA TRBJ2-1
CASSYTSSYNEQFF TGTGCCAGCAGTTACACGTCTTCCTACAATGAGCAGTTCTTC NA TRBV6-5 NA TRBJ2-1
CASSSASGNLFF TGTGCCAGCAGCTCAGCGTCAGGGAATCTTTTCTTT NA TRBV7-2 few TRBJ1-1
CANAKRGGLGGRRGEQFF TGTGCCAACGCTAAACGTGGGGGGCTCGGCGGGAGAAGGGGTGAACAGTTCTTC NA TRBV28 NA TRBJ2-1
CSARSGGVYEQHF TGCAGTGCTCGTTCAGGGGGGGTCTACGAGCAGCACTTC NA TRBV20-1 NA TRBJ2-7
CASSLADSSYNEQFF TGTGCCAGCAGTTTGGCGGATAGCTCCTACAATGAGCAGTTCTTC NA TRBV28 many TRBJ2-1
CASSRGAGTHEQYF TGTGCCAGCAGCCGGGGTGCGGGGACCCATGAGCAATACTTC NA TRBV4-2 NA TRBJ2-7
CSVEGASPLSYIEQFF TGCAGCGTTGAAGGGGCTAGCCCCCTCTCCTACATTGAGCAGTTCTTC NA TRBV29-1 NA TRBJ2-1
CSGHGPTTDTQYF TGCAGCGGTCATGGGCCAACCACAGATACGCAATATTTT NA TRBV29-1 NA TRBJ2-3
CASNLPGDPYNEQYF TGTGCCAGTAACCTCCCGGGAGACCCATACAACGAGCAGTACTTC NA TRBV11-2 NA TRBJ2-7
CSVLGQGLTGELFF TGCAGTGTTTTAGGCCAGGGGCTGACCGGGGAGCTGTTTTTC NA TRBV29-1 NA TRBJ2-2
CACSSGQEDGYTF TGTGCCTGCAGTTCAGGACAGGAGGATGGCTACACCTTC TRBD1 TRBV28 NA TRBJ1-2
CSAAFGQGNIYEQYF TGCAGTGCTGCCTTCGGACAGGGGAATATCTATGAGCAGTACTTC TRBD1 TRBV20-1 NA TRBJ2-7
CANNFTDYGYTF TGTGCCAACAACTTCACAGACTATGGTTACACCTTC NA TRBV11-2 NA TRBJ1-2
CATETLTQPVETQYF TGTGCCACCGAGACCCTTACCCAACCCGTGGAGACCCAGTACTTC NA TRBV6-2/TRBV6-3 NA TRBJ2-5
CASSEEGGWELFF TGTGCCAGCAGTGAGGAGGGTGGCTGGGAGCTGTTTTTT NA TRBV10-2 NA TRBJ2-2
CSAYNGLSYEQYF TGCAGTGCCTATAACGGCCTTTCCTACGAGCAGTACTTC NA TRBV20-1 medium-sized TRBJ2-7
CSARDPTDSGELFF TGCAGTGCTAGAGACCCAACAGATTCGGGGGAGCTGTTTTTT NA TRBV20-1 NA TRBJ2-2